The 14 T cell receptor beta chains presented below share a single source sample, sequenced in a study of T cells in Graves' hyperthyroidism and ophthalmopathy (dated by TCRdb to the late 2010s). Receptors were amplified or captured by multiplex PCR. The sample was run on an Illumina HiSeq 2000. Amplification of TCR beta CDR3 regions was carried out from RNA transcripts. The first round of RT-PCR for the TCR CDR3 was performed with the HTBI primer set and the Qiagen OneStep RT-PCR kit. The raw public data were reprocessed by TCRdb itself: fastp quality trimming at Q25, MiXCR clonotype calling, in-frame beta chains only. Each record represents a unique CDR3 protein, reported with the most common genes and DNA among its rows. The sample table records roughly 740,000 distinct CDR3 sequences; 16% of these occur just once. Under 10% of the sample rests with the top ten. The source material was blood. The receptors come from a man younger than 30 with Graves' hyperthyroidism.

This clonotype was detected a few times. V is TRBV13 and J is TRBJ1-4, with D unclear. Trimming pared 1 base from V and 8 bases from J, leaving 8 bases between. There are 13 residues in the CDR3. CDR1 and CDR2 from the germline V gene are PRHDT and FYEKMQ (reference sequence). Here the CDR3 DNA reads TGTGCCAGCAGCTTAGAGGGTGAAGAAAAACTGTTTTTT. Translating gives CASSLEGEEKLFF.

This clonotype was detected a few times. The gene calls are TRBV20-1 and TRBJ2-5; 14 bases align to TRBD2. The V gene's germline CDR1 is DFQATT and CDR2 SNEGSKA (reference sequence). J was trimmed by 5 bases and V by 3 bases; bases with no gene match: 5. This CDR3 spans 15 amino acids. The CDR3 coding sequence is TGCAGTGCTAGGGGACTAGCGGGAGCCCGGGAGACCCAGTACTTC. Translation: CSARGLAGARETQYF.

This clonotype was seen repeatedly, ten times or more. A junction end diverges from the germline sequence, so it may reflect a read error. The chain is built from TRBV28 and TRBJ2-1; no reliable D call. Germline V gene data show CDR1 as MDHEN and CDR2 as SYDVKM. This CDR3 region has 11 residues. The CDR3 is CANSLLYEQFF. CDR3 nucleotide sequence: TGTGCCAACAGTTTATTATATGAGCAGTTCTTC.

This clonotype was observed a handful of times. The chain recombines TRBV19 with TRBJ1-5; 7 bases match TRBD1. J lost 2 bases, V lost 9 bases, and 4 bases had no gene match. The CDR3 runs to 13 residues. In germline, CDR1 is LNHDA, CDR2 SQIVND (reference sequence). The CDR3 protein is CASQDRRNQPQHF. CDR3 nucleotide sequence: TGTGCCAGCCAGGACAGGCGCAATCAGCCCCAGCATTTT.

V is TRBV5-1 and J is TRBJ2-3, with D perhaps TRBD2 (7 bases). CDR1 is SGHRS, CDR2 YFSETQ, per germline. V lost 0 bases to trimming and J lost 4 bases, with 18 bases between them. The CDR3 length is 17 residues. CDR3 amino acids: CASSLGGLQGLADTQYF. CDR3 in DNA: TGCGCCAGCAGCTTGGGGGGACTACAGGGTTTGGCAGATACGCAGTATTTT.

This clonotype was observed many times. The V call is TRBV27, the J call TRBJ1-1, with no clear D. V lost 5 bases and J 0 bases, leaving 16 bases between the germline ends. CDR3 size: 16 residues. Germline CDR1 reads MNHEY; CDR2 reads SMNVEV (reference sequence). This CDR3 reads CASSPLMRTVNTEAFF. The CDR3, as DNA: TGTGCCAGCAGTCCCCTAATGAGGACGGTGAACACTGAAGCTTTCTTT.

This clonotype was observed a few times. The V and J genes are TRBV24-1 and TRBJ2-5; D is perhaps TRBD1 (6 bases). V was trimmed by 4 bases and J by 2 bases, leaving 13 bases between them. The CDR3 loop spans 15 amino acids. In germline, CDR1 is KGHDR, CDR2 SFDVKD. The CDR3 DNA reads TGTGCCACCAGTGACCCTGGACAGTCACAAGAGACCCAGTACTTC. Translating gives CATSDPGQSQETQYF.

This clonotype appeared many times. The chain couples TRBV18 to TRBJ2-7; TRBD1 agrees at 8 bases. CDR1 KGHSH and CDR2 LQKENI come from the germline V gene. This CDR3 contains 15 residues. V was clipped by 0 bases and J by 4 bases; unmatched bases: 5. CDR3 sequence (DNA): TGTGCCAGCTCACCACCCGGACAGGGAGGATACGAGCAGTACTTC. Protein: CASSPPGQGGYEQYF. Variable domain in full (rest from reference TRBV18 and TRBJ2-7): NAGVMQNPRHLVRRRGQEARLRCSPMKGHSHVYWYRQLPEEGLKFMVYLQKENIIDESGMPKERFSAEFPKEGPSILRIQQVVRGDSAAYFCASSPPGQGGYEQYFGPGTRLTVT.

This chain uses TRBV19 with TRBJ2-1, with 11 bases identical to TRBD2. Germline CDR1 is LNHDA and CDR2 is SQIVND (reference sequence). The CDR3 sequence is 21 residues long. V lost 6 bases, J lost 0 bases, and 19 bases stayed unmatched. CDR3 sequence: CASSLLIQGLAEKSSYNEQFF. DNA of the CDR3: TGTGCCAGTAGCCTACTAATTCAGGGACTAGCGGAGAAGAGCTCCTACAATGAGCAGTTCTTC.

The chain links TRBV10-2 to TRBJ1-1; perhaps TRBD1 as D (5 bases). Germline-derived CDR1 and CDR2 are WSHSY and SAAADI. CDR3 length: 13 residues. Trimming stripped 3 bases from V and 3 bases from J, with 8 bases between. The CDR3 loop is CASSDPGDTEAFF. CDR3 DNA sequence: TGCGCCAGCAGTGACCCGGGGGACACTGAAGCTTTCTTT.

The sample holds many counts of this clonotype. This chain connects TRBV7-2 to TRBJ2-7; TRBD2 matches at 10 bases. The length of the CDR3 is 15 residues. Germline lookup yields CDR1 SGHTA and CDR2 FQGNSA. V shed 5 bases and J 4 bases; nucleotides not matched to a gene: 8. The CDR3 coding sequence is TGTGCCAGCAGCCCCCCCGGACTAGCGGTTTACGAGCAGTACTTC. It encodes CASSPPGLAVYEQYF.

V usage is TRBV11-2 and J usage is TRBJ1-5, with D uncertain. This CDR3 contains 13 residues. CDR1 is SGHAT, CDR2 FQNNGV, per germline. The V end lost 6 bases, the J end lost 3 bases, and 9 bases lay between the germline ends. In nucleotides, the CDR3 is TGTGCCAGCAGTTACTACCTCAATCAGCCCCAGCATTTT. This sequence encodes CASSYYLNQPQHF.

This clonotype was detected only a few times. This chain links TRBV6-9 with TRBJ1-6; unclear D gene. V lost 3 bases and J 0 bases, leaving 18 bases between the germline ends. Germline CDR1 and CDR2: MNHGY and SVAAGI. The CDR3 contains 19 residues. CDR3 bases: TGTGCCAGCAGTTACCCCGGAGAGTACGATAGCTCCTATAATTCACCCCTCCACTTT. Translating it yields CASSYPGEYDSSYNSPLHF.

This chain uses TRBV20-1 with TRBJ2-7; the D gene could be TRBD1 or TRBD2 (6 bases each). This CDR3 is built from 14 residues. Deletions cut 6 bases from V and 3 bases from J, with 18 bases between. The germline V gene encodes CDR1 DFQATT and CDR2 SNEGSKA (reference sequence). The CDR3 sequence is CSAPRGRGGYEQYF. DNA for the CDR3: TGCAGTGCCCCGCGGGGCAGGGGAGGCTACGAGCAGTACTTC.